The 7 T cell receptor beta chains below were found in one sample sequenced in a study of T cell repertoires in cytomegalovirus infection. TCRdb fed the reads into MiXCR, producing one record per CDR3 protein. Here the sample spans about 830,000 distinct CDR3 sequences, 32% being singletons. These TCRs' antigens remain unknown. Sequencing used cultured CD8+ T cells from PBMCs, obtained from culture after CMV antigen stimulation. The receptors here all came from a human donor in good health (CMV status not recorded). Some clones in this sample may be carry-over from other donors' samples.

This clonotype was seen only a few times. The chain uses TRBV6-1 and TRBJ2-5, with 10 nucleotides matching TRBD1. CDR3 length equals 15 residues. Germline values: CDR1 MNHNS, CDR2 SASEGT. Unmatched junction bases numbered 11, after V lost 8 bases and J lost 5 bases. The CDR3 region has the DNA TGTGCCAGCCACGACCGGGACAGGGGTTGGGAGACCCAGTACTTC. Protein product: CASHDRDRGWETQYF.

This clonotype was picked up many times. The genes are TRBV6-4 and TRBJ1-1, with D uncertain. The germline V gene has CDR1 MRHNA and CDR2 SNTAGT. Trimming left V 3 bases short and J 7 bases short, with 15 bases between. The CDR3 has 14 amino acids. Here the CDR3 DNA reads TGTGCCAGCAGTGAAAATGGCGCAGGATTTGAAGCTTTCTTT. Protein: CASSENGAGFEAFF.

This clonotype came up a few times. The chain employs TRBV7-2 and TRBJ2-1; D gene ambiguous. From germline, CDR1 is SGHTA and CDR2 FQGNSA. The V and J ends lost 5 bases and 5 bases respectively, with 10 bases between them. This CDR3 region has 13 residues. Here the CDR3 DNA reads TGTGCCAGCAGCCCAAGACTTGACAATGAGCAGTTCTTC. It encodes CASSPRLDNEQFF.

This clonotype has more than one count but fewer than ten. The rearrangement uses TRBV4-1 and TRBJ2-4; unclear D gene. The CDR3 contains 13 residues. Germline assignment: CDR1 MGHRA and CDR2 YSYEKL. The germline V and J ends were trimmed by 3 bases and 4 bases, with 7 bases remaining between them. The CDR3 coding sequence is TGCGCCAGCAGCCAGAACAGAAAAAACATTCAGTACTTC. Translating gives CASSQNRKNIQYF.

By proportion, this clonotype is medium-sized (0.01 to 0.1%). The chain links TRBV7-6 to TRBJ1-5; the D gene is possibly TRBD1 (6 bases). The CDR3 totals 15 residues. The V end lost 0 bases, the J end lost 7 bases, and 13 bases lay between the germline ends. CDR1 and CDR2 (germline): SGHVS, FNYEAQ. The CDR3 region has the DNA TGTGCCAGCAGCTTAGCGGCAGGGGACGGACAGCCCCAGCATTTT. Translation: CASSLAAGDGQPQHF.

There are many counts of this clonotype. V and J are TRBV7-8 and TRBJ2-1, with 10 bases matching TRBD2. This CDR3 spans 19 amino acids. Germline-derived CDR1 and CDR2 are SGHVS and FQNEAQ. Trimming took 3 bases from V and 0 from J; bases not matched to a gene: 11. CDR3 sequence: CASSFIAGGSLSSYNEQFF. In DNA form, the CDR3 reads TGTGCCAGCAGCTTTATAGCGGGGGGATCTTTAAGCTCCTACAATGAGCAGTTCTTC. The variable domain in full, with the rest retrieved from reference TRBV7-8 and TRBJ2-1, is GAGVSQSPRYKVAKRGQDVALRCDPISGHVSLFWYQQALGQGPEFLTYFQNEAQLDKSGLPSDRFFAERPEGSVSTLKIQRTQQEDSAVYLCASSFIAGGSLSSYNEQFFGPGTRLTVL.

The chain carries TRBV6-2 or TRBV6-3 and TRBJ2-1; D unresolved. The CDR3 consists of 17 residues. Trimming removed 8 bases at V and 0 bases at J, with 20 bases between. The germline gives CDR1 MNHEY, CDR2 SVGEGT. CDR3 coding DNA: TGTGCCAGCGAGTTGGGCGGCTACCCTAGCTCCTACAATGAGCAGTTCTTC. This codes for CASELGGYPSSYNEQFF.